These 19 T cell receptor beta chains came from one sample sequenced in a study of chemoradiotherapy in HPV16-positive cancers (dated by TCRdb to between 2021 and 2024). The library was built by means of the immunoSEQ multiplex PCR assay. Entries here come from immuneACCESS through TCRdb and include only in-frame sequences with V and J called. Some clones fail to appear in such tables; in the studies checked, an unresolved V gene covers under half of the shortfall, and the cause of the remainder is unknown. Present in this sample are roughly 25,000 clones, approximately 95% of which were seen just once. The ten top clones hold roughly 2.8% of the sample. Sampling took place from a patient who underwent chemoradiotherapy. These receptors were collected from a human donor with HPV-associated anogenital cancer.

CDR3 sequence (DNA): TGTGCCAGCAGCCCCAGGGGGACTGGAAACACCATATATTTT. It yields the protein CASSPRGTGNTIYF. The chain joins TRBV5-5 to TRBJ1-3; 7 nucleotides agree with TRBD1. The CDR3 has 14 amino acids. Germline CDR1 SGHKS, CDR2 YYEKEE (reference sequence). V trimming: 4 bases; J trimming: 2 bases; junction bases outside the gene matches: 3.

This rearrangement joins TRBV6-4 to TRBJ1-2; D not certain. The CDR3 runs to 15 residues. Germline V CDR1 and CDR2: MRHNA, SNTAGT. The V and J ends lost 6 bases and 4 bases respectively, with 18 bases between them. The CDR3 nucleotides read TGTGCCAGCAGCCTCCCCCCCTCCGGCGTCTATGGCTACACCTTC. Translating it yields CASSLPPSGVYGYTF.

The J gene is TRBJ1-5, the V gene TRBV6-1; D ambiguous. Germline V lookup: CDR1 MNHNS, CDR2 SASEGT. The CDR3 spans 13 residues. V dropped 3 bases and J dropped 7 bases, with 10 bases sitting between them. The CDR3 protein is CASSDGENQPQHF. The DNA for the CDR3 is TGTGCCAGCAGTGACGGGGAAAACCAGCCCCAGCATTTT.

As DNA, the CDR3 is TGTGCCAGCAGCCAAGACGTACACCGGGGGTCCGGATATGGCTACACCTTC. Translated, it gives CASSQDVHRGSGYGYTF. This chain links TRBV4-2 with TRBJ1-2, with D maybe TRBD1 (5 bases). Per the germline V gene, CDR1 is LGHNA and CDR2 is YNFKEQ. Between the trimmed V and J ends, which lost 0 bases and 5 bases, there was a span of 19 bases. The CDR3 totals 17 residues.

The rearrangement uses TRBV19 and TRBJ1-2; TRBD1 is a possible D gene (5 bases). The CDR3 has 23 residues. Trimming shortened V by 4 bases and J by 2 bases, and 38 bases separated the two germline ends. CDR1 and CDR2 from the germline V gene are LNHDA and SQIVND (reference sequence). The CDR3 DNA reads TGTGCCAGTAGTACCCCCCTAGGACTGGATCTTGATGGGGGTCCTAACGTGAACTATGGCTACACCTTC. Encoded protein: CASSTPLGLDLDGGPNVNYGYTF.

This clone was recorded once. This chain links TRBV27 with TRBJ2-7, with TRBD1 matching 9 bases. V gave up 5 bases and J gave up 4 bases; unmatched junction bases: 9. This CDR3 is built from 15 residues. CDR1 MNHEY and CDR2 SMNVEV come from the germline V gene (reference sequence). CDR3 DNA sequence: TGTGCCAGCAGTCAACAGGGGGCAAAGTGGTACGAGCAGTACTTC. This encodes CASSQQGAKWYEQYF.

V is TRBV7-9 and J is TRBJ1-1; no clear D. There are 13 residues in the CDR3. The V gene's germline CDR1 is SEHNR and CDR2 FQNEAQ (reference sequence). Trimming cost V 5 bases and J 1 base, with 8 bases left between them. The CDR3 nucleotides are TGTGCCAGCAGCCGGGAACAGAACACTGAAGCTTTCTTT. It encodes CASSREQNTEAFF.

The chain recombines TRBV29-1 with TRBJ2-5; 9 nucleotides match TRBD2. The CDR3 spans 19 residues. The germline gives CDR1 SQVTM, CDR2 ANQGSEA. V gave up 5 bases and J gave up 0 bases; unmatched junction bases: 19. The CDR3 spells CSVSGQLGKAGGNQETQYF. The CDR3 DNA sequence: TGCAGCGTTTCCGGACAGTTAGGAAAAGCGGGAGGTAACCAAGAGACCCAGTACTTC.

The chain has TRBV14 and TRBJ2-2, with a weak D call TRBD2 (6 bases). The CDR3 runs to 15 residues. The V gene lost 1 base and the J gene lost 4 bases, with 10 bases spanning the gap. Germline V gives CDR1 SGHDN, CDR2 FVKESK. The CDR3 DNA reads TGTGCCAGCAGCCAAGCTCGAGCGGGCACCGGGGAGCTGTTTTTT. Its protein is CASSQARAGTGELFF.

The gene calls are TRBV4-1 and TRBJ2-2; unclear D gene. Trimming took off 3 bases at V and 13 bases at J, with 21 bases between the two ends. The CDR3 consists of 15 residues. Germline-derived CDR1 and CDR2 are MGHRA and YSYEKL. Here the CDR3 DNA reads TGCGCCAGCAGCCAGGTGACCCAGCCTGTCCGAGGGCTGTTTTTT. It codes for CASSQVTQPVRGLFF.

The chain links TRBV6-5 to TRBJ2-7, with 7 bases aligning to TRBD2. With V trimmed by 6 bases and J by 4 bases, 12 bases remained unmatched. The CDR3 totals 15 residues. CDR1 is MNHEY, CDR2 SVGAGI, per germline. In DNA, the CDR3 is TGTGCCAGCAGCCCAACGGCGGGAGCGGCTTACGAGCAGTACTTC. Amino acid sequence: CASSPTAGAAYEQYF.

The chain employs TRBV5-1 and TRBJ2-5; D not resolved. This CDR3 region has 14 residues. The germline V gene has CDR1 SGHRS and CDR2 YFSETQ. The germline V and J ends were trimmed by 0 bases and 1 base, with 7 bases remaining between them. This CDR3 reads CASSLVGPQETQYF. The CDR3 DNA sequence: TGCGCCAGCAGCTTGGTAGGGCCCCAAGAGACCCAGTACTTC.

This sequence joins TRBV9 and TRBJ2-3; D gene uncertain. The CDR3 covers 15 residues. The ends were cut back, 0 bases at V and 2 bases at J, with 10 bases in the middle. CDR1 and CDR2 (germline): SGDLS, YYNGEE. This chain's CDR3 is CASSVGVDSTDTQYF. For the CDR3, the DNA is TGTGCCAGCAGCGTAGGGGTAGACTCCACAGATACGCAGTATTTT.

This rearrangement joins TRBV29-1 to TRBJ1-1; perhaps TRBD1 as D (5 bases). This CDR3 has 13 amino acids. Germline loops: CDR1 SQVTM, CDR2 ANQGSEA. Trimming cost V 7 bases and J 1 base, with 13 bases left between them. CDR3 residues: CSAAEGTNTEAFF. The CDR3 region has the DNA TGCAGCGCCGCAGAGGGGACGAACACTGAAGCTTTCTTT.

The V call is TRBV15, the J call TRBJ2-5, with D perhaps matching TRBD1 or TRBD2 (5 bases each). Per the germline V gene, CDR1 is LNHNV and CDR2 is YYDKDF (reference sequence). The CDR3 runs to 17 residues. The ends were cut back, 2 bases at V and 2 bases at J, with 18 bases in the middle. The DNA for the CDR3 is TGTGCCACCAGCAGAAAAAGGGGCGGGCCGACACAAGAGACCCAGTACTTC. Amino acid sequence: CATSRKRGGPTQETQYF.

The rearrangement links TRBV5-4 to TRBJ2-2, with 8 nucleotides matching TRBD1. V was clipped by 5 bases and J by 7 bases; unmatched bases: 10. Germline V gene sequence: CDR1 SGHNT, CDR2 YYREEE (reference sequence). The CDR3 loop spans 15 amino acids. CDR3 bases: TGTGCCAGCAGACGAGGACAGGGTCCTATCGGGGAGCTGTTTTTT. Protein product: CASRRGQGPIGELFF.

The chain joins TRBV19 to TRBJ2-7; 7 nucleotides align to TRBD2. V lost 6 bases and J lost 3; bases outside the gene matches: 8. Germline loops: CDR1 LNHDA, CDR2 SQIVND (reference sequence). The CDR3 contains 14 residues. In DNA form, the CDR3 reads TGTGCCAGTAGCCGGGGCGCGGGGGTCTACGAGCAGTACTTC. It yields the protein CASSRGAGVYEQYF.

The J gene is TRBJ2-1, the V gene TRBV5-6, with TRBD1 identical over 9 bases. V shed 4 bases, J shed 5 bases, and the junction held 4 bases outside the gene matches. This CDR3 has 14 residues. Germline assignment: CDR1 SGHDT and CDR2 YYEEEE. The CDR3 spells CASSRTGDNNEQFF. The CDR3 bases are TGTGCCAGCAGCCGGACAGGGGACAACAATGAGCAGTTCTTC.

The V and J genes are TRBV11-2 and TRBJ1-3, with unresolved D. The CDR3 consists of 12 residues. V lost 5 bases, J lost 7 bases, and 9 bases lay in between. CDR1 SGHAT and CDR2 FQNNGV come from the germline V gene. CDR3 amino acids: CASSPRLNTIYF. The CDR3, as DNA: TGTGCCAGCAGCCCCAGACTTAACACCATATATTTT.